The 12 T cell receptor beta chains listed next were all sequenced from one sample in a study of cytomegalovirus exposure and HLA in healthy donors. Primers: 60 Vbeta forward and 13 Jbeta reverse. Produced via immunoSEQ multiplex PCR; TCRdb's table is partial and in-frame only. The sample consists of around 100,000 clones, around 82% of them appearing once. The material sequenced was PBMCs. All receptors derive from a woman between 40 and 50 years old in good health and CMV-seronegative.

The chain recombines TRBV7-2 with TRBJ2-7, with TRBD2 matching 15 bases. Germline-derived CDR1 and CDR2 are SGHTA and FQGNSA. The CDR3 has 16 residues. V was pared by 1 base and J by 3 bases, with 1 base of the junction left unmatched. The CDR3 bases are TGTGCCAGCAGCTTAGGGACTAGCGGGAGGGTCTACGAGCAGTACTTC. This encodes CASSLGTSGRVYEQYF.

The gene calls are TRBV7-9 and TRBJ2-5, with a weak D call TRBD2 (6 bases). The V end was cut by 1 base, the J end by 4 bases, with 10 bases between. Germline V CDR1 and CDR2: SEHNR, FQNEAQ (reference sequence). The CDR3 consists of 14 residues. The CDR3 protein is CASSLGYGGETQYF. The CDR3 DNA reads TGTGCCAGCAGCTTAGGATACGGGGGAGAGACCCAGTACTTC.

Here the CDR3 reads CASSYQGMGQPQHF. The CDR3 coding sequence is TGTGCCAGCAGTTATCAGGGAATGGGCCAGCCCCAGCATTTT. The chain joins TRBV27 to TRBJ1-5; D is perhaps TRBD1 (5 bases). The V and J ends lost 4 bases and 7 bases respectively, with 14 bases between them. This CDR3 has 14 amino acids. Germline V gene lookup returns CDR1 MNHEY and CDR2 SMNVEV (reference sequence).

This sequence joins TRBV6-5 and TRBJ2-1; 7 nucleotides align to TRBD1. From germline, CDR1 is MNHEY and CDR2 SVGAGI. The junction had 8 bases not matched to a gene; V was cut back by 0 bases and J by 6 bases. The CDR3 runs to 16 residues. The CDR3 reads CASSYSIVPGGNEQFF. CDR3 DNA sequence: TGTGCCAGCAGTTACTCGATTGTTCCAGGGGGCAATGAGCAGTTCTTC.

Turning to this clone: This CDR3 is also generated by other DNA sequences in the sample. In DNA, the CDR3 is TGTGCCAGCAGCTCGAGCTCCTACGAGCAGTACTTC. It codes for CASSSSSYEQYF. This chain uses TRBV7-2 with TRBJ2-7; D not certain. V gave up 4 bases and J gave up 0 bases, with 4 bases separating them. The CDR3 loop spans 12 amino acids. From germline, CDR1 is SGHTA and CDR2 FQGNSA.

The rearrangement links TRBV28 to TRBJ2-7, with 11 bases identical to TRBD1. CDR3 length equals 16 residues. Germline CDR1 MDHEN, CDR2 SYDVKM. Germline trimming cut 5 bases from V and 3 bases from J; bases unmatched to any gene: 9. CDR3 sequence reads: CASSNMGQGDLYEQYF. The CDR3 DNA sequence: TGTGCCAGCAGTAATATGGGACAGGGGGATCTCTACGAGCAGTACTTC.

The V gene is TRBV7-3, the J gene TRBJ2-1, with 8 positions matching TRBD2. This CDR3 spans 19 amino acids. The germline CDR1 and CDR2 sequences are SGHTA and FQGTGA. The trim removed 5 bases at V and 0 bases at J, leaving 15 bases unmatched. The CDR3 region is CASSQIGRATSGSYNEQFF. In DNA form, the CDR3 reads TGTGCCAGCAGCCAGATCGGCCGGGCCACTAGCGGCTCCTACAATGAGCAGTTCTTC. The complete variable domain, with remaining parts taken from reference TRBV7-3 and TRBJ2-1, reads GAGVSQTPSNKVTEKGKYVELRCDPISGHTALYWYRQSLGQGPEFLIYFQGTGAADDSGLPNDRFFAVRPEGSVSTLKIQRTERGDSAVYLCASSQIGRATSGSYNEQFFGPGTRLTVL.

The genes are TRBV5-6 and TRBJ1-3, with 7 bases fitting TRBD1. The CDR3 runs to 15 residues. V shed 4 bases, J shed 5 bases, and the junction held 9 bases outside the gene matches. The germline V gene has CDR1 SGHDT and CDR2 YYEEEE. CDR3 nucleotides: TGTGCCAGCAGCGCCTTGACAGGGCCCAGAAACACCATATATTTT. The encoded protein is CASSALTGPRNTIYF.

This clone came up a few times. The V call is TRBV28, the J call TRBJ1-1, with D maybe TRBD1 (5 bases). V lost 7 bases, J lost 0 bases, and 9 bases lay in between. The CDR3 loop spans 13 amino acids. Germline V gene sequence: CDR1 MDHEN, CDR2 SYDVKM. The CDR3 is CASTQTVNTEAFF. The CDR3, as DNA: TGTGCCAGCACCCAGACAGTGAACACTGAAGCTTTCTTT.

This chain uses TRBV28 with TRBJ2-1; 10 positions match TRBD2. The CDR3 is 15 amino acids. Germline-derived CDR1 and CDR2 are MDHEN and SYDVKM. J gave up 2 bases and V 4 bases, and 2 bases lay outside the gene matches. The CDR3 DNA follows: TGTGCCAGCAGTTCAGCGGGAGGGCCCTACAATGAGCAGTTCTTC. As protein: CASSSAGGPYNEQFF.

The V call is TRBV6-4, the J call TRBJ1-1; D call uncertain. There are 13 residues in the CDR3. Germline-derived CDR1 and CDR2 are MRHNA and SNTAGT. Trimming stripped 6 bases from V and 0 bases from J, with 8 bases between. The CDR3 is CASRAEMNTEAFF. Here the CDR3 DNA reads TGTGCCAGCAGGGCGGAAATGAACACTGAAGCTTTCTTT.

V usage is TRBV27 and J usage is TRBJ2-5; no firm D call. Germline CDR1 MNHEY, CDR2 SMNVEV (reference sequence). V lost 3 bases and J lost 2, with 7 bases in between. The CDR3 covers 13 residues. Here the CDR3 reads CASSLVQQETQYF. As DNA, the CDR3 is TGTGCCAGCAGTTTGGTACAGCAAGAGACCCAGTACTTC.